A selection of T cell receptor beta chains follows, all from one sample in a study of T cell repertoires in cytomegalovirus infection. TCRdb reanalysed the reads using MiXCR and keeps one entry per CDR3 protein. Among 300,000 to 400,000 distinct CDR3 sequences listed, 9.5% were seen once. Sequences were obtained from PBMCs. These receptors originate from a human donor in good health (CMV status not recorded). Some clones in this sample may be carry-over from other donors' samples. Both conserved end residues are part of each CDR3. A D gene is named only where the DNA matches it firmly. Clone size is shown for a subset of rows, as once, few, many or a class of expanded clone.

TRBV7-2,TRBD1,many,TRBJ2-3,TGTGCCAGCAGCTTAGTTGGGGACAGGCGAACAGATACGCAGTATTTT,CASSLVGDRRTDTQYF
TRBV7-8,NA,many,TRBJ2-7,TGTGCCAGCAGCTCCCCTAAGAGCGGGTACTACGAGCAGTACTTC,CASSSPKSGYYEQYF
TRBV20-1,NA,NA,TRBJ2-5,TGCAGTGCTACCGGGACTCAAGAGACCCAGTACTTC,CSATGTQETQYF
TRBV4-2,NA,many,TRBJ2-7,TGTGCCAGCAGCCGGGAAGGACACCCCACCTACGAGCAGTACTTC,CASSREGHPTYEQYF
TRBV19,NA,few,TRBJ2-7,TGTGCCAGTAGTATAGAATGGAGCTACGAGCAGTACTTC,CASSIEWSYEQYF
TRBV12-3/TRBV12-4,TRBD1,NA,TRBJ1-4,TGTGCCAGCAGCCCGACAGGGGGCAACAAGGAAAAACTGTTTTTT,CASSPTGGNKEKLFF
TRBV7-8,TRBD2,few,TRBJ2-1,TGTGCCAGCAGCGAGACTAGCGGGTACAATGAGCAGTTCTTC,CASSETSGYNEQFF
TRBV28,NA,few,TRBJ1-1,TGTGCCAGCAGCCCGAGGGTGTACACTGAAGCTTTCTTT,CASSPRVYTEAFF
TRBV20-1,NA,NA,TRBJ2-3,TGCAGTGTGGGGCCTAACGGAGATACGCAGTATTTT,CSVGPNGDTQYF
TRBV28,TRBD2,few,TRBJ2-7,TGTGCCAGCGAGGCGGGGGGGGATCGGTACGAGCAGTACTTC,CASEAGGDRYEQYF
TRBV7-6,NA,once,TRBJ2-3,TGTGCCAGCAGGCCAGGGGGAGGCCATAGCACAGATACGCAGTATTTT,CASRPGGGHSTDTQYF
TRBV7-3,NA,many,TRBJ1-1,TGTGCCAGCAGCTCAAGGTCTGGGGGAAGGGATGAAGCTTTCTTT,CASSSRSGGRDEAFF
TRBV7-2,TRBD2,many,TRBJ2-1,TGTGCCAGCAGTTATACCGGGACTAGCGGAAACAATGAGCAGTTCTTC,CASSYTGTSGNNEQFF
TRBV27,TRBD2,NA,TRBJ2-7,TGTGCCAGCAGTCTTCACTCCCCGGGACTAGCGGCAGTATACGAGCAGTACTTC,CASSLHSPGLAAVYEQYF
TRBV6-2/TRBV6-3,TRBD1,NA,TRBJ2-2,TGTGCCAGCAGTTTTCAACGGACAGGGACTGACACCGGGGAGCTGTTTTTT,CASSFQRTGTDTGELFF
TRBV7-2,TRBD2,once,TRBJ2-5,TGTGCCAGCAGCTTCAGGACTAGCGGGAGTATTGGGGAAACCCAGTACTTC,CASSFRTSGSIGETQYF
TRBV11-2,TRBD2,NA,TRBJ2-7,TGTGCCAGCAGCTTAGAAGCTAGCGGATGGACCTACGAGCAGTACTTC,CASSLEASGWTYEQYF
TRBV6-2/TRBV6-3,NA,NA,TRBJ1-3,TGTGCCAGCGGCCGGGTGATTGGAAACACCATATATTTT,CASGRVIGNTIYF
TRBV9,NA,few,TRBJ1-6,TGTGCCAGCAGCGTAGGGGCGGGGGGAGGCCCGTCACCCCTCCACTTT,CASSVGAGGGPSPLHF
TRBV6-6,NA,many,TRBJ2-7,TGTGCCAGCACACGATATCTTAGGGGGAGTGGTCAGGGCGGCGAGCAGTACTTC,CASTRYLRGSGQGGEQYF
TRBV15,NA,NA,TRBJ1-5,TGTGCCACCAGCAGAGAAGTGGGGAAGTATCAGCCCCAGCATTTT,CATSREVGKYQPQHF
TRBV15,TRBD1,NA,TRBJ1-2,TGTGCCACCAGCAGAGAACAGGGGGCCGCTAAGGTCTACACCTTC,CATSREQGAAKVYTF
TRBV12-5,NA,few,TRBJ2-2,TGTGCTAGTGGTTTGGCAATCACTTTAGGCGAGCTGTTTTTT,CASGLAITLGELFF
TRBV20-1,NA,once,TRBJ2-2,TGCAGTGCTAGGAGGTGGACGAACACCGGGGAGCTGTTTTTT,CSARRWTNTGELFF
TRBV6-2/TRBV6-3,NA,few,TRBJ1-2,TGTGCCAGCAGTTACTCCGGGCAGATCTTGGGCTACACCTTC,CASSYSGQILGYTF
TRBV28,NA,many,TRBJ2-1,TGTGCCAGCAGTTTAACCAAGAGCTCCTACAATGAGCAGTTCTTC,CASSLTKSSYNEQFF
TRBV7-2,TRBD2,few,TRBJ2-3,TGTGCCAGCAGCATCCTAGCGGGGGTGGATACGCAGTATTTT,CASSILAGVDTQYF
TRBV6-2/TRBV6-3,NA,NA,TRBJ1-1,TGTGCCAGCAGTCCCACAAGGGTCACTGAAGCTTTCTTT,CASSPTRVTEAFF
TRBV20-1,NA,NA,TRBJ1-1,TGCAGTGCTCCGAGGATCCTAGGTACCGGAAAGACTGAAGCTTTCTTT,CSAPRILGTGKTEAFF
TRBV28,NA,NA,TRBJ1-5,TGTGCCAGCACTGCAGACAGGTGGCCCCAGCATTTT,CASTADRWPQHF
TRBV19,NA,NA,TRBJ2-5,TGTGCCAGTAGTATAGTTCCACCCCCGGCAGAGACCCAGTACTTC,CASSIVPPPAETQYF
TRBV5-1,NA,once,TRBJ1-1,TGCGCCAGCAGCTTGGAAAGTGGTGGGGGGAACACTGAAGCTTTCTTT,CASSLESGGGNTEAFF
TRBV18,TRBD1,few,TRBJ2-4,TGTGCCAGCTCACCCGGGACAGGGACCTTCCTCGGAAACATTCAGTACTTC,CASSPGTGTFLGNIQYF
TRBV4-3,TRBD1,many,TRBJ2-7,TGCGCCAGCAGCCAGCAATGGACAGGGGGGTACGAGCAGTACTTC,CASSQQWTGGYEQYF
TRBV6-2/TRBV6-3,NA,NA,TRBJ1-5,TGTGCCAGCAAATTACGACCGGGAGGGGTAGGTCAGCCCCAGCATTTT,CASKLRPGGVGQPQHF
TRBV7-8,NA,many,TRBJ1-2,TGTGCCAGCAGACCGACAGACTCTAACTATGGCTACACCTTC,CASRPTDSNYGYTF
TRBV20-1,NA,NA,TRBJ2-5,TGCAGTGCTACTAGGGACATCCAAGAGACCCAGTACTTC,CSATRDIQETQYF
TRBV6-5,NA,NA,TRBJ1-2,TGTGCCAGCAGTTCGCAGGGTGGTATCTATGGCTACACCTTC,CASSSQGGIYGYTF
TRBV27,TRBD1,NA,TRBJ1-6,TGTGCCAGCAGTCCAGGGACAGGGGGCAATTCACCCCTCCACTTT,CASSPGTGGNSPLHF
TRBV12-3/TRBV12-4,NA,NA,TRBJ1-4,TGTGCCAGCAGTATCAAAAGGAGGGAAAAACTGTTTTTT,CASSIKRREKLFF
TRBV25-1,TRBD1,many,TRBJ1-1,TGTGCCAGCAAGGGACAGCGAACTTTTGAAGCTTTCTTT,CASKGQRTFEAFF
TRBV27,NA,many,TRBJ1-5,TGTGCCAGCAGTCCGACCGGGACATTAGGCAATCAGCCCCAGCATTTT,CASSPTGTLGNQPQHF
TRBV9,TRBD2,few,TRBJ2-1,TGTGCCAGCAGCGTAAAAACTAGCGGGGGCCCCGGGGAGCAGTTCTTC,CASSVKTSGGPGEQFF
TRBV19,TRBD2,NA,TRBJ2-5,TGTGCCAGTCACCGGCGGGCGGGAGGAGGGGAGACCCAGTACTTC,CASHRRAGGGETQYF
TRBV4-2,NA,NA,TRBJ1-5,TGTGCCAGCAGCCAAGAGGGACTGGGTCGTGGCAATCAGCCCCAGCATTTT,CASSQEGLGRGNQPQHF
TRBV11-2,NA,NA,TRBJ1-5,TGCGCCAGCAGCCTTAGTGGGCAGGATCAGCCCCAGCATTTT,CASSLSGQDQPQHF
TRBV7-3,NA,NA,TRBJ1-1,TGTGCCAGCAGCTTAACAGTGATAACTGAAGCTTTCTTT,CASSLTVITEAFF
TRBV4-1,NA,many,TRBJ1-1,TGCGCCAGCAGCCAAGGAGCGAGGACTGAAGCTTTCTTT,CASSQGARTEAFF
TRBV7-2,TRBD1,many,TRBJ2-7,TGTGCCAGCAGCCTAAGGGGGACAGACTACGAGCAGTACTTC,CASSLRGTDYEQYF
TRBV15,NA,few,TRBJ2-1,TGTGCCACCAGCAGAGGTGGTGGGTTCGATGAGCAGTTCTTC,CATSRGGGFDEQFF
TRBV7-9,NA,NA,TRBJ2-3,TGTGCCAGCGCGAGGGGTGAAGATACGCAGTATTTT,CASARGEDTQYF
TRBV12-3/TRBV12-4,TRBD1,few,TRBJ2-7,TGTGCCAGCAGTTTAGCGGGACAGCGATACTCCTACGAGCAGTACTTC,CASSLAGQRYSYEQYF
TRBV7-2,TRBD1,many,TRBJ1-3,TGTGCCAGCAGCGACAGGGGGAAATTGTTAAACACCATATATTTT,CASSDRGKLLNTIYF
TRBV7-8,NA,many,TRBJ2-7,TGTGCCAGCAGCTTAGAAAGCATTTCCTACGAGCAGTACTTC,CASSLESISYEQYF
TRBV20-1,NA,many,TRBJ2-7,TGCAGTGCGGGACGGTCCTACGAGCAGTACTTC,CSAGRSYEQYF
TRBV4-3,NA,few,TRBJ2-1,TGCGCCAGCAGCCAAGATCTAGCCGGACCCTACAATGAGCAGTTCTTC,CASSQDLAGPYNEQFF